The 16 T cell receptor beta chains below were found in one sample sequenced in a study of OX40 agonist ivuxolimab in advanced cancers. Clones were sequenced by immunoSEQ multiplex PCR, and TCRdb holds only the in-frame ones, with some missing. The sample lists fewer than 60,000 clones; around four fifths were seen once. Specimen: CD4+ or CD8+ T cells sorted from blood, collected in a trial of the OX40 agonist ivuxolimab. These receptors were taken from an adult with an advanced solid tumor such as melanoma, head and neck, liver or kidney cancer.

The chain recombines TRBV11-3 with TRBJ2-1; 15 bases are shared with TRBD2. The J segment lost 8 bases and the V segment lost 5 bases, leaving 4 bases of the junction unmatched. The germline CDR1 and CDR2 sequences are SGHNT and YENEEA. The CDR3 covers 15 residues. CDR3 nucleotide sequence: TGTGCCAGCAGCCCCCGGACTAGCGGGGGGGATGAGCAGTTCTTC. Protein product: CASSPRTSGGDEQFF.

The chain links TRBV10-1 to TRBJ2-7, with D tentatively TRBD2 (5 bases). Trimming removed 3 bases from V and 2 bases from J, with 20 bases in between. Germline V gene data show CDR1 as WNHNN and CDR2 as SYGVQD (reference sequence). This CDR3 has 17 amino acids. The CDR3 coding sequence is TGCGCCAGCAGTGACCAATCCCGGACTCAAGGGACCTACGAGCAGTACTTC. This sequence encodes CASSDQSRTQGTYEQYF.

This clone was observed a single time. V gene TRBV5-5 combines with J gene TRBJ2-7; 7 positions agree with TRBD2. After removal of 2 bases from V and 2 bases from J, the junction contained 7 bases not matched to a gene. This CDR3 region has 15 residues. The germline CDR1 and CDR2 sequences are SGHKS and YYEKEE (reference sequence). The CDR3 sequence is CASSLSQGGTYEQYF. The CDR3 nucleotides read TGTGCCAGCAGCTTAAGTCAGGGAGGGACCTACGAGCAGTACTTC.

This chain connects TRBV6-5 to TRBJ2-5; D assignment may be TRBD1 or TRBD2 (6 bases each). This CDR3 has 14 residues. Trimming left V 6 bases short and J 4 bases short, with 15 bases between. Germline V CDR1 and CDR2: MNHEY, SVGAGI. The CDR3 DNA reads as TGTGCCAGCAGCCGAATAGGGGGGCGAGAGACCCAGTACTTC. Translated: CASSRIGGRETQYF.

This chain uses TRBV11-2 with TRBJ2-7, with TRBD2 identical over 7 bases. The length of the CDR3 is 13 residues. Germline CDR1 reads SGHAT; CDR2 reads FQNNGV. Losses at the gene ends were 2 bases for V and 7 bases for J; bases not matched to a gene: 5. The CDR3, as DNA: TGTGCCAGCAGCTTAATGCGGGGAGGGGAGCAGTACTTC. It yields the protein CASSLMRGGEQYF.

This rearrangement joins TRBV27 to TRBJ1-5; 8 bases are a match to TRBD1. With 6 bases clipped from V and 4 bases from J, the junction kept 2 bases outside the gene matches. Germline assignment: CDR1 MNHEY and CDR2 SMNVEV (reference sequence). CDR3 length: 13 amino acids. The CDR3 DNA is TGTGCCAGCAGGGACAGGGAAAATCAGCCCCAGCATTTT. Residues: CASRDRENQPQHF.

The rearrangement links TRBV29-1 to TRBJ2-5; 7 positions agree with TRBD1. This CDR3 region has 14 residues. CDR1 SQVTM and CDR2 ANQGSEA come from the germline V gene. V shed 6 bases and J 4 bases; nucleotides not matched to a gene: 11. In DNA form, the CDR3 reads TGCAGCGTGCAGGGGGAAAGGGCGGGAGAGACCCAGTACTTC. It is translated as CSVQGERAGETQYF.

The chain carries TRBV18 and TRBJ1-2, with 7 bases aligning to TRBD1. In germline, CDR1 is KGHSH, CDR2 LQKENI. V shed 6 bases and J 6 bases; nucleotides not matched to a gene: 7. CDR3 size: 13 residues. The chain's CDR3 is CASSSGQLNGYTF. Here the CDR3 DNA reads TGTGCCAGCTCTTCGGGACAGCTGAATGGCTACACCTTC. The entire variable domain, with the rest obtained from reference TRBV18 and TRBJ1-2, is as follows: NAGVMQNPRHLVRRRGQEARLRCSPMKGHSHVYWYRQLPEEGLKFMVYLQKENIIDESGMPKERFSAEFPKEGPSILRIQQVVRGDSAAYFCASSSGQLNGYTFGSGTRLTVV.

V gene TRBV5-1 combines with J gene TRBJ2-5, with D possibly matching TRBD1 (5 bases). The V end lost 0 bases, the J end lost 1 base, and 7 bases lay between the germline ends. The CDR3 is 14 amino acids. Per the germline V gene, CDR1 is SGHRS and CDR2 is YFSETQ. The CDR3 here is CASSLGQFQETQYF. The CDR3 DNA is TGCGCCAGCAGCTTGGGACAGTTCCAAGAGACCCAGTACTTC.

The chain uses TRBV9 and TRBJ2-6, with TRBD1 as a possible D gene (6 bases). The CDR3 has 20 amino acids. With 3 bases removed from V and 0 bases from J, the gap between germline ends came to 22 bases. CDR1 SGDLS and CDR2 YYNGEE come from the germline V gene. The CDR3 region has the DNA TGTGCCAGCAGCGAGAGGGTCCGGGACACCCTCGGCTCTGGGGCCAACGTCCTGACTTTC. This encodes CASSERVRDTLGSGANVLTF.

V usage is TRBV2 and J usage is TRBJ2-5; the D gene is possibly TRBD2 (5 bases). CDR1 is SNHLY, CDR2 FYNNEI, per germline. CDR3 size: 14 residues. V shed 6 bases and J shed 1 base, with 12 bases lying between them. The CDR3 nucleotides read TGTGCCAGCAGATTAAGGGAGACCCAAGAGACCCAGTACTTC. This codes for CASRLRETQETQYF.

This clone showed up just a few times. This chain uses TRBV5-1 with TRBJ2-2; D call uncertain. CDR1 and CDR2 (germline): SGHRS, YFSETQ. This CDR3 comprises 17 residues. V lost 0 bases to trimming and J lost 0 bases, with 12 bases between them. CDR3 coding DNA: TGCGCCAGCAGCTTGGGGCCGGCAGGAACGAACACCGGGGAGCTGTTTTTT. Amino acids: CASSLGPAGTNTGELFF. Full variable domain (outside the CDR3, taken from reference TRBV5-1 and TRBJ2-2): KAGVTQTPRYLIKTRGQQVTLSCSPISGHRSVSWYQQTPGQGLQFLFEYFSETQRNKGNFPGRFSGRQFSNSRSEMNVSTLELGDSALYLCASSLGPAGTNTGELFFGEGSRLTVL.

V gene TRBV18 combines with J gene TRBJ1-2; 9 bases fit TRBD1. The V and J ends lost 2 bases and 0 bases, in that order; junction bases with no gene match: 13. Germline V gene sequence: CDR1 KGHSH, CDR2 LQKENI. CDR3 length: 19 residues. This CDR3 reads CASSPKGYRDRDPNYGYTF. The CDR3 nucleotides are TGTGCCAGCTCACCAAAAGGCTACCGGGACAGGGATCCTAACTATGGCTACACCTTC.

The count of this clone is one. The chain couples TRBV28 to TRBJ2-5; TRBD1 matches at 9 bases. V was clipped by 7 bases and J by 5 bases; unmatched bases: 8. CDR1 is MDHEN and CDR2 is SYDVKM in the germline V gene. CDR3 length equals 14 residues. CDR3 nucleotide sequence: TGTGCCAGCAAGCCCACAGGGGGCGCCGAGACCCAGTACTTC. It codes for CASKPTGGAETQYF.

This chain uses TRBV11-1 with TRBJ2-7, with 8 nucleotides matching TRBD1. The CDR3 is made up of 13 amino acids. Trimming at V came to 3 bases and at J to 6 bases, leaving 4 bases not matched to a gene. The germline gives CDR1 SGHAT, CDR2 FQDESV (reference sequence). CDR3 nucleotides: TGTGCCAGCAGCTTCCGGGGGACAGGCGAGCAGTACTTC. The encoded protein is CASSFRGTGEQYF.

The rearrangement uses TRBV19 and TRBJ1-6, with unresolved D. Trimming removed 9 bases from V and 10 bases from J, with 22 bases in between. This CDR3 region has 15 residues. The germline V gene has CDR1 LNHDA and CDR2 SQIVND (reference sequence). CDR3 amino acids: CASSLDYEDPSPLHF. CDR3 DNA: TGTGCCAGCAGCTTGGATTACGAAGACCCCTCACCCCTCCACTTT.